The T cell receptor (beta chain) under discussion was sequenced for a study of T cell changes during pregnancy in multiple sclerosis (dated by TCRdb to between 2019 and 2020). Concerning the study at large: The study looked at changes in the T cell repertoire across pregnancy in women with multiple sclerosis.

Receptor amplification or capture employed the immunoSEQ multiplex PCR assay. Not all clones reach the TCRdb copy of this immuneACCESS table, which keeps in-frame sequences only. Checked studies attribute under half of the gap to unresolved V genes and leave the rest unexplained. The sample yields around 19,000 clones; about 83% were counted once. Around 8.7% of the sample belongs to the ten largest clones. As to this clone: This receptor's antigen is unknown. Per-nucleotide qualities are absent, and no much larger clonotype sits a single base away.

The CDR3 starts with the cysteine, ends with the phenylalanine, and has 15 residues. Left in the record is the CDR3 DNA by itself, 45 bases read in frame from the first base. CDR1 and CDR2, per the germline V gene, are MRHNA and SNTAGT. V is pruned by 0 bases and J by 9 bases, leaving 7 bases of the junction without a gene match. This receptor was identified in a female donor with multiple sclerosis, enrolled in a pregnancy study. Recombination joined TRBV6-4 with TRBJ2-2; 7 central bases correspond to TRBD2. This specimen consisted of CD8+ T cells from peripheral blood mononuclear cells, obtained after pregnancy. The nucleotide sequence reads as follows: TGTGCCAGCAGTGACTCAGCGGGGAGTTTCCGGGAGCTGTTTTTT. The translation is CASSDSAGSFRELFF.